This TCR beta chain appears in the sequencing data of a study of Ad26.COV2.S vaccination and SARS-CoV-2 variants listed by TCRdb under 2021. Looking at the study overall: Donors in the vaccine arm were drawn from COV1001, a phase I-IIa trial of Ad26.COV2.S in healthy adults that was multicentre, randomized, double-blind and placebo-controlled. The specificity and breadth of SARS-CoV-2-reactive T cell receptors after Ad26.COV2.S vaccination were assessed by TCRbeta repertoire sequencing. Ad26.COV2.S was administered intramuscularly at 5 x 10^10 or 1 x 10^11 viral particles, either as a single shot or as two shots given 56 days apart. Trial participants were randomized into five groups of five, in which low-dose or high-dose Ad26.COV2.S was given once or twice, or placebo was given on both occasions. Investigators did not know the trial group allocation while performing experiments and assessing outcomes. A total of 32 samples were included in the TCR-sequenced set, comprising around 19 Ad26.COV2.S vaccine recipients, 5 placebo recipients and 8 SARS-CoV-2 convalescent individuals.

Study-wide findings and limitations: Vaccine and placebo recipients had comparable non-spike TCR breadth, which fits with the vaccine containing only spike. Spike-specific TCR breadth was higher in Ad26.COV2.S recipients than in placebo recipients (P = 0.0014). The authors noted that the TCR breadth and depth analyses may have underestimated total T cell responses. The study lacked the statistical power to compare responses across vaccine doses or regimens. Substantial breadth of spike-specific CD8+ and CD4+ T cell responses was reported after vaccination.

The immunoSEQ Assay was used to sequence TCRbeta CDR3 regions. After extraction, genomic DNA underwent amplification by bias-controlled multiplex PCR, followed by high-throughput sequencing. The paper's processing steps were these. To quantify the absolute abundance of every unique TCRbeta CDR3 region, sequences were collapsed and filtered. T cell fraction was estimated by normalizing TCRbeta template counts to usable DNA, which was measured by amplifying reference genes present in all nucleated cells. Repertoire TCRs were annotated as SARS-CoV-2-specific by exact matching of V gene, CDR3 amino acid sequence and J gene to a known reactive TCR set. The reference SARS-CoV-2 TCR set was derived from MIRA and filtered for enrichment in COVID-19-positive ImmuneCODE repertoires, a step that removed public or cross-reactive TCRs. Based on the MIRA antigens, annotated TCRs were further analysed at the level of specific ORF or position within ORF. Depth was the summed frequency of annotated unique rearrangements, while breadth was defined as annotated unique rearrangements over total unique productive rearrangements. TCR breadth was compared between groups using two-sided Wilcoxon rank-sum tests. In TCRdb, the immuneACCESS table is reduced to in-frame sequences with V and J assigned. These tables do not hold every clone; where another copy was compared, an unresolved V gene accounts for under half, and the others remain unexplained. From that table come the V and J calls and clone size; the DNA was used to work out D and trimming. This sample has about 420,000 clones in its table, and 88% of those were observed once. The ten largest account for about 3.6% of the sample.

This sample's treatment or condition label indicates: around 19 received Ad26.COV2.S at low or high dose, single or two shots; several received placebo; per-sample allocation not given. For vaccine and placebo recipients, the sequenced repertoires came from samples collected on day 63 after the first injection. In Cohort 1b, 25 or so adults aged 18-55 years were enrolled at a single site in Boston, USA, between 29 July and 7 August 2020. Ad26.COV2.S was a replication-incompetent adenovirus type 26 vector that expressed a prefusion-stabilized SARS-CoV-2 spike protein derived from the original Wuhan strain. This clone is a singleton in its sample. The antigen it binds to is not known. Base qualities are missing; no much larger clone stands one base away. The source is a person between 18 and 59 years old who received the Ad26.COV2.S COVID-19 vaccine or a placebo. This material consisted of peripheral blood, taken in a trial of Ad26.COV2.S vaccine versus placebo.

The encoded CDR3 is CASSLRRTGPDTQYF. The DNA sequence reads TGTGCCAGCAGCTTGAGGCGTACGGGGCCAGATACGCAGTATTTT. The chain uses TRBV5-4 and TRBJ2-3, with the D segment possibly TRBD1 or TRBD2, each aligning over 5 bases. Trimming removed 1 base from V and 4 bases from J, leaving 13 bases between the germline ends. The germline V gene (reference sequence) gives CDR1 as SGHNT and CDR2 as YYREEE. The CDR3, cysteine through phenylalanine, is 15 amino acids long. Kept here is only the CDR3 DNA, which spans 45 bases and is read in frame from base 1. The CDR3 plus the reference TRBV5-4 and TRBJ2-3 genes for the other parts give the full variable domain: ETGVTQSPTHLIKTRGQQVTLRCSSQSGHNTVSWYQQALGQGPQFIFQYYREEENGRGNFPPRFSGLQFPNYSSELNVNALELDDSALYLCASSLRRTGPDTQYFGPGTRLTVL.